Listed here is a single TCR beta chain. Antigen unknown. The V gene lost 5 bases and the J gene lost 4 bases, with 14 bases spanning the gap. Germline values: CDR1 SGHTA, CDR2 FQGNSA. The CDR3 runs 14 residues. This record belongs to a study of T cell repertoires in cytomegalovirus infection. Study context: It can be stated that public TCR beta signatures indicated CMV infection as well as a matching HLA type.

TCRdb used MiXCR to reprocess the reads, holding one entry per CDR3 protein. The sample records roughly 300,000 distinct CDR3 sequences, more than 8% being singletons. Notes on the study in general: Cumulated frequencies of public TCR beta families served to identify carriers of CMV plus the relevant HLA. HLA-C-restricted CMV-specific TCR beta clonotypes were dominant in the ex vivo response.

This receptor was taken from a human donor in good health (CMV status not recorded). Some clones in this sample may be carry-over from other donors' samples. Sequences were obtained from PBMCs. V usage is TRBV7-2 and J usage is TRBJ1-2; a possible D gene is TRBD1 (5 bases). The DNA of the CDR3 is TGTGCCAGCAGCCGCGGGGGGGGAGGCTATGGCTACACCTTC. Protein: CASSRGGGGYGYTF.